A selection of T cell receptor beta chains follows, all from one sample in a study of cytomegalovirus exposure and HLA in healthy donors. Only in-frame clones appear in the TCRdb table, and some are missing; sequencing was by immunoSEQ multiplex PCR. Here the sample spans 65,000 to 75,000 clones, 94% being singletons. What was sequenced was PBMCs. Source of these receptors: a woman aged 18-29 years in good health and CMV-seropositive. CDR3s leave out the opening cysteine and the closing phenylalanine or tryptophan.

v_call	j_call	cdr3_aa
TRBV2	TRBJ1-2	ASSIIQGSGYT
TRBV6-1	TRBJ1-2	ASSEDRGYGYT
TRBV5-8	TRBJ1-1	ASTIMTGDLMNTEAF
TRBV7-9	TRBJ2-3	ASSKSAGTERTDTQY
TRBV28	TRBJ1-5	ASSFGFQPQH
TRBV5-4	TRBJ2-5	ASSLRETQY
TRBV29-1	TRBJ2-1	SVELRAGGFTGRYSSLLQEQF
TRBV7-2	TRBJ2-5	ASSQLGGETQY
TRBV5-1	TRBJ2-2	ASSPTSGINTGELF
TRBV6-5	TRBJ1-1	ASSYSTANTEAF
TRBV4-2	TRBJ2-1	ASSQLAGAFNEQF
TRBV19	TRBJ1-4	ASSIEPDEKLF
TRBV11-2	TRBJ2-1	ASSTILDRWFNEQF
TRBV7-2	TRBJ2-7	ASSLPSGRPLYEQY
TRBV28	TRBJ2-2	ASSFPGGVLNTGELF
TRBV11-3	TRBJ2-3	ASSPRQGATDTQY
TRBV6-1	TRBJ2-7	ASRASGGPLYEQY
TRBV6-5	TRBJ1-2	ASTLTGFGYT
TRBV5-6	TRBJ2-6	ASSEVAGANVLT
TRBV27	TRBJ2-5	ASSLSGPGTQY
TRBV28	TRBJ1-2	ASSLGGTDRGGYT
TRBV27	TRBJ2-7	ASSLLGGESGEQY
TRBV5-1	TRBJ2-7	ASSLPRQGSHEQY
TRBV29-1	TRBJ1-4	SVGQGKNEKLF
TRBV2	TRBJ2-5	ASRTLAKTQY
TRBV7-3	TRBJ2-1	ASSLTSGSNEQF
TRBV6-5	TRBJ1-1	ASSPDRGPNTEAF
TRBV18	TRBJ2-5	ASSPQGTGGQETQY
TRBV9	TRBJ2-1	ASSVEAGGYNEQF
TRBV6-1	TRBJ2-1	ASRPAGGGWF
TRBV6-5	TRBJ1-1	ASYPGNLMNTEAF
TRBV15	TRBJ2-3	ATSSGTTAGTDTQY
TRBV6-6	TRBJ2-6	ASTRAIAGANVLT
TRBV19	TRBJ2-1	ASSGGGKGRDYNEQF
TRBV5-4	TRBJ2-1	ASSLAGGPGSKF
TRBV2	TRBJ1-2	ASSADRGLYGYT
TRBV5-1	TRBJ2-5	ASSLGLAGGPEETQY
TRBV5-4	TRBJ1-1	ASSTDPTTEAF
TRBV11-2	TRBJ1-1	ASTVTLNTEAF
TRBV19	TRBJ1-5	ASSTQGDQPQH
TRBV4-2	TRBJ1-6	ASSQDPGTGSSPLH
TRBV27	TRBJ1-2	ATRGGSYGYT
TRBV7-9	TRBJ1-1	ASSPRVKNTEAF
TRBV5-1	TRBJ2-1	ASKSGTPSYNEQF
TRBV29-1	TRBJ1-2	SVEDKYRDGYT
TRBV7-7	TRBJ2-5	ASSRLVQETQY
TRBV7-8	TRBJ1-3	ASSTGFPGNTIY
TRBV7-3	TRBJ1-3	ASSFGDRDSGNTIY
TRBV6-5	TRBJ2-3	ASTKSEGADTQY
TRBV6-1	TRBJ1-1	ASSEGRTEAF
TRBV18	TRBJ2-1	ASSPVQGPQF
TRBV18	TRBJ2-3	ASSPTRRTDTQY
TRBV10-2	TRBJ2-3	ASRGLAGGTDTQY
TRBV2	TRBJ2-3	ASRRQGADTQY
TRBV6-1	TRBJ1-2	ASSEGAGYGYT